This TCR beta chain is drawn from a study of Graves' ophthalmopathy and Graves' hyperthyroidism. This clonotype occurred many times. The sequenced template was RNA, covering the TCR beta CDR3 region. In the first round, RT-PCR was carried out with HTBI primers, and a multiplex PCR formed the second round. MiXCR, run by TCRdb on the multiplex PCR reads, gives a single entry per CDR3 protein. The sample has under 350,000 distinct CDR3 sequences, under 20% seen once. CDR3 length: 12 amino acids. With V trimmed by 8 bases and J by 10 bases, 10 bases remained unmatched. Germline lookup yields CDR1 LNHDA and CDR2 SQIVND (reference sequence).

This sequence was found in an adult man with Graves' ophthalmopathy. J is TRBJ1-1 and V is TRBV19; 7 nucleotides agree with TRBD1. Sequencing was done on a sample of peripheral blood. The CDR3 loop reads CASGDSTMAAFF. CDR3 nucleotides: TGTGCCAGTGGGGACAGTACCATGGCAGCTTTCTTT.